A selection of T cell receptor beta chains follows, all from one sample in a study of human T cells and chemical hapten exposure. TCRdb re-analysed the RACE reads in MiXCR, keeping a single row per CDR3 protein. The sample contains under 50,000 distinct CDR3 sequences, about 3.7% of which appear only once. Sequences were obtained from whole blood. The receptors here all came from a human donor in good health. Some clones in this sample may be carry-over from other donors' samples. CDR3s include the opening cysteine and the closing phenylalanine or tryptophan. The D gene is left open where the match is weak. Clone size appears in some rows only: once, few, many, or a class for an expanded clone.

>-|-|TRBV6-5|TRBJ1-2|16
CASSYYAVAGDLGYTF
TGTGCCAGCAGTTACTACGCGGTTGCAGGGGACTTAGGCTACACCTTC
>many|-|TRBV6-6|TRBJ1-5|13
CASRDTSNQPQHF
TGTGCCAGCAGAGACACTAGCAATCAGCCCCAGCATTTT
>-|TRBD1|TRBV5-4|TRBJ2-6|16
CASSHRTGAGANVLTF
TGTGCCAGCAGCCACAGGACAGGGGCTGGGGCCAACGTCCTGACTTTC
>many|-|TRBV25-1|TRBJ1-1|15
CASSAFVGGHTEAFF
TGTGCCAGCAGTGCCTTTGTCGGGGGACACACTGAAGCTTTCTTT
>few|-|TRBV7-6|TRBJ2-7|14
CASSFGQNSYEQYF
TGTGCCAGCAGCTTCGGGCAGAACTCCTACGAGCAGTACTTC
>few|-|TRBV5-1|TRBJ1-6|14
CASSRDRNNSPLHF
TGCGCCAGCAGCCGAGACCGTAATAATTCACCCCTCCACTTT
>many|TRBD2|TRBV27|TRBJ2-1|15
CASSQGTSGRNEQFF
TGTGCCAGCAGCCAGGGGACTAGCGGGAGGAATGAGCAGTTCTTC
>many|TRBD2|TRBV5-1|TRBJ2-2|15
CASSLTSGRTGELFF
TGCGCCAGCAGCCTGACTAGCGGGAGGACCGGGGAGCTGTTTTTT
>many|-|TRBV20-1|TRBJ2-7|13
CSASNRDNYEQYF
TGCAGTGCTAGTAACAGGGACAACTACGAGCAGTACTTC
>many|-|TRBV20-1|TRBJ1-1|12
CSASQRNTEAFF
TGCAGTGCTAGTCAAAGGAATACTGAAGCTTTCTTT
>few|-|TRBV6-6|TRBJ1-1|13
CASSGQRGTEAFF
TGTGCCAGCAGTGGACAGCGAGGGACTGAAGCTTTCTTT
>many|-|TRBV11-2|TRBJ2-7|13
CASRTTRGYEQYF
TGTGCCAGCAGGACGACTAGGGGCTACGAGCAGTACTTC
>many|TRBD2|TRBV7-3|TRBJ2-5|18
CASSLQPQASGGQETQYF
TGTGCCAGCAGCTTACAGCCTCAGGCTAGCGGGGGGCAAGAGACCCAGTACTTC
>few|TRBD2|TRBV20-1|TRBJ2-1|14
CSALSGRINNEQFF
TGCAGTGCTCTTAGCGGGAGGATAAACAATGAGCAGTTCTTC
>many|-|TRBV9|TRBJ1-5|13
CASSVGQGQPQHF
TGTGCCAGCAGCGTAGGGCAGGGTCAGCCCCAGCATTTT
>many|-|TRBV27|TRBJ2-2|13
CASSPRRPGELFF
TGTGCCAGCAGTCCCCGGAGGCCCGGGGAGCTGTTTTTT
>many|-|TRBV5-1|TRBJ2-3|16
CASHPEVDQFTDTQYF
TGCGCCAGCCACCCTGAGGTGGACCAGTTCACAGATACGCAGTATTTT
>many|-|TRBV28|TRBJ2-1|14
CASSFLGPINEQFF
TGTGCCAGCAGTTTTCTGGGGCCTATCAATGAGCAGTTCTTC
>many|-|TRBV28|TRBJ2-7|15
CASTQPLGYSYEQYF
TGTGCCAGCACCCAGCCCCTGGGGTACAGCTACGAGCAGTACTTC
>-|-|TRBV19|TRBJ2-1|15
CASRQKRASYNEQFF
TGTGCCAGTAGACAGAAGCGGGCGTCCTACAATGAGCAGTTCTTC
>few|TRBD1|TRBV9|TRBJ1-3|16
CASSVFDRDSGNTIYF
TGTGCCAGCAGCGTGTTTGACAGGGACTCTGGAAACACCATATATTTT
>many|TRBD1|TRBV5-1|TRBJ2-1|17
CASSLVKGTGEDNEQFF
TGCGCCAGCAGCTTGGTAAAGGGGACAGGGGAAGACAATGAGCAGTTCTTC
>few|-|TRBV27|TRBJ1-6|12
CASSLEGGPLHF
TGTGCCAGCAGTTTGGAAGGGGGGCCCCTCCACTTT
>many|-|TRBV29-1|TRBJ1-2|11
CTHIRSYGYTF
TGCACCCATATTAGGTCCTATGGCTACACCTTC
>many|TRBD2|TRBV2|TRBJ2-1|17
CASSATSGRAHHNEQFF
TGTGCCAGCAGTGCGACTAGCGGGAGGGCCCATCACAATGAGCAGTTCTTC
>many|TRBD1|TRBV10-2|TRBJ2-2|15
CASSNDRVGTGELFF
TGCGCCAGCAGTAATGACAGGGTGGGGACCGGGGAGCTGTTTTTT
>once|-|TRBV30|TRBJ2-7|13
CAWRYTGPHEQYF
TGTGCCTGGAGGTACACGGGGCCCCACGAGCAGTACTTC
>many|TRBD2|TRBV5-1|TRBJ2-3|15
CASSPLADSTDTQYF
TGCGCCAGCAGCCCCCTAGCGGATAGCACAGATACGCAGTATTTT
>many|TRBD1|TRBV3-1|TRBJ2-2|16
CASSQEGDRVTGELFF
TGTGCCAGCAGCCAAGAGGGGGACAGGGTTACCGGGGAGCTGTTTTTT
>many|TRBD1|TRBV25-1|TRBJ1-1|17
CASSEYFAAGGHTEAFF
TGTGCCAGCAGTGAATATTTCGCGGCAGGGGGCCACACTGAAGCTTTCTTT
>many|TRBD2|TRBV28|TRBJ2-3|18
CASSPPVGLAGGPDTQYF
TGTGCCAGCAGCCCCCCGGTCGGACTAGCGGGAGGGCCAGATACGCAGTATTTT
>many|-|TRBV5-5|TRBJ2-1|15
CASSLLPGEYNEQFF
TGTGCCAGCAGCCTTCTCCCCGGGGAGTACAATGAGCAGTTCTTC
>many|TRBD2|TRBV20-1|TRBJ2-7|14
CSAGVGGRRYEQYF
TGCAGTGCTGGGGTTGGCGGGAGGAGATACGAGCAGTACTTC
>many|-|TRBV20-1|TRBJ2-5|10
CSALGETQYF
TGCAGTGCCCTAGGGGAGACCCAGTACTTC
>many|-|TRBV21-1|TRBJ2-7|13
CASSKVRAYEQYF
TGTGCCAGCAGCAAAGTCCGAGCCTACGAGCAGTACTTC
>many|-|TRBV18|TRBJ2-7|16
CASSPEENRASYEQYF
TGTGCCAGCTCACCAGAGGAGAACAGGGCCTCCTACGAGCAGTACTTC
>many|-|TRBV11-2|TRBJ2-1|13
CASSNSGDNEQFF
TGTGCCAGCAGCAACTCAGGGGACAATGAGCAGTTCTTC
>many|-|TRBV4-2|TRBJ2-2|13
CASISGDTGELFF
TGTGCCAGCATTTCAGGAGACACCGGGGAGCTGTTTTTT
>many|-|TRBV20-1|TRBJ1-5|12
CSATAGVGPQHF
TGCAGTGCGACCGCGGGGGTCGGGCCCCAGCATTTT
>many|-|TRBV6-5|TRBJ2-5|12
CASSSTLGSQYF
TGTGCCAGCAGTTCAACTCTGGGGTCCCAGTACTTC
>few|TRBD2|TRBV6-4|TRBJ2-3|14
CASSDSGRGDTQYF
TGTGCCAGCAGTGACTCTGGGAGGGGAGATACGCAGTATTTT
>many|TRBD2|TRBV6-1|TRBJ2-3|17
CASRWALQAGGGDTQYF
TGTGCCAGCAGGTGGGCTCTCCAGGCGGGAGGAGGCGATACGCAGTATTTT
>many|-|TRBV6-5|TRBJ1-5|15
CASSYRKGGGQPQHF
TGTGCCAGCAGTTACCGAAAGGGGGGGGGCCAGCCCCAGCATTTT
>many|-|TRBV5-1|TRBJ1-1|12
CASSFTGHEAFF
TGCGCCAGCAGCTTTACAGGGCATGAAGCTTTCTTT
>few|-|TRBV20-1|TRBJ2-1|15
CSARDPPRGVDEQFF
TGCAGTGCTAGAGATCCCCCTAGGGGGGTGGATGAGCAGTTCTTC
>many|-|TRBV20-1|TRBJ1-5|14
CSARGAGSNQPQHF
TGCAGTGCTAGAGGGGCAGGAAGCAATCAGCCCCAGCATTTT